Below, one T cell receptor (beta chain) is given with its context. There is no known antigen for this receptor. The source of the sample is a study of cytomegalovirus exposure and HLA in healthy donors listed by TCRdb under 2017. For context, the study as a whole: According to an earlier analysis of 587 of the donors, 200 million or so T cells yielded roughly 110 million unique TCR beta sequences and approximately 280 Gb of sequence data. Approximately 300 gigabases of sequencing data and 70 million to 95 million unique TCR sequences made up an early release that covered fewer than 650 HLA-typed donors. The genetic ancestry cluster associated with self-reported Caucasian donors included 65% to 90% of the approximately 410 genotyped donors. The aim of the study was to test whether cataloging public T cell receptors could identify signatures of past pathogen exposure. The study used immunosequencing to profile the T cell repertoires of 666 subjects and linked those repertoires to cytomegalovirus serostatus. Besides the first cohort of 666 subjects, a separate validation cohort made up of roughly 120 different subjects was used. High-throughput TCR immunosequencing, statistical association of individual TCRs with disease status, and machine learning were combined to predict cytomegalovirus infection status. In a later analysis, previously published TCR beta repertoires from roughly 710 donors were re-analyzed and high-resolution HLA genotyping was added so that TCR occurrence patterns could be studied. Rather than using new phenotypic data, the later analysis identified candidate immune exposures from TCR beta sequences and from how often those sequences occurred across donors. In an earlier analysis of 500 to 650 of the donors, high-throughput TCR beta sequencing was used to judge whether each TCR beta V gene segment behaved as functional or pseudogenic. Donor age, sex, ethnicity and CMV serostatus were compiled alongside the repertoire data. A later genetic analysis took genome-wide SNP genotypes for about 55% of the 666 donors and used that subset as a discovery cohort. All discovery cohort repertoires had been generated on a single sequencing platform. HLA typing included class I and class II loci at four-digit resolution. The number of typed donors differed by locus: about 620-640 for A, B, C, DRB1 and DQB1; 522 for DQA1; over 600 for DPA1; and some 450 for DPB1. Because of strong linkage in the cohort, roughly five DR-DQ haplotypes were treated as single units for association and clustering. Among 300 to 500 genotyped donors of the cohort, an average of roughly 230,000 unique TCR beta nucleotide sequences was sequenced per donor, of which about 19% were non-productive. Beyond this particular receptor, the publication reports: In a later genetic analysis, fewer N-insertions in productive TCRs were reported among donors in an Asian-associated ancestry cluster than the roughly 700-donor mean. Assigning TCR associations to individual alleles was difficult when HLA alleles, especially DR and DQ, strongly co-occurred. Compared with equally common non-associated chains, HLA-associated TCR beta chains in a later analysis were more clonally expanded and had lower generation probabilities. Sequencing depth was assumed to be roughly uniform across donors in the presence/absence analyses, though that assumption may not hold. Because some donors lacked HLA typing at each locus, the association tests relied only on the typed subset. An association between a missense DCLRE1C variant and V-gene and J-gene trimming of TCR beta chains was found in a later genetic analysis and replicated in an independent cohort. CMV serostatus was the only immune exposure information available for the cohort. A later analysis found that TCR association rates varied across HLA loci, with DRB1 alleles showing the most associated TCRs and HLA-C alleles the fewest. A cluster of highly shared sequence variants was judged likely to be a technical artifact of the sequencing pipeline. The study listed 164 TCR beta chains as associated with cytomegalovirus. In a later analysis, over 15,000 TCR beta sequences were associated with specific HLA alleles at a false discovery rate of 0.05. In a later analysis, most CMV-associated TCR beta chains were found to appear HLA-restricted, with HLA associations seemingly driven largely by CMV exposure. A few of the identified cytomegalovirus-associated TCR beta chains were confirmed in vitro to be specific for cytomegalovirus antigens. In this cohort, only TCR beta chains were sequenced, and detectable features were limited by the absence of alpha or paired-chain data. Because the 87-base-pair reads could not distinguish some IMGT-functional V segments, including TRBV6-2 and TRBV6-3, those segments were excluded. A further reported finding was that TCR beta sequences accurately predicted the HLA-A and HLA-B alleles for most subjects in the first cohort. Broadly in line with IMGT annotations, most TCR beta V segments showed up in productive rearrangements about 87% or about 30% of the time in an earlier analysis of several hundred of the donors. While some public TCRs were present in many individuals, most TCR sequences turned up only very rarely across donors. Linkage disequilibrium might explain the correlated functional status among segregating V segments, but an unknown experimental factor could not be ruled out. Cytomegalovirus status was reported to be diagnosed by the classifier with high specificity and sensitivity in both the original and validation cohorts. The earlier analysis of 587 of the donors excluded some 16 rarely observed V segments, including chromosome 9 orphons, because counts were too low. According to the authors, the approach could potentially be generalized to other disease states and immunological phenotypes. A later analysis reported that several top co-occurrence clusters appeared linked to parvovirus B19, influenza, CMV and Epstein-Barr virus.

The CDR3 runs 14 amino acids, cysteine and phenylalanine included. Only the CDR3 DNA stays, 42 bases, in frame from base 1. The germline V gene supplies CDR1 SGHAT and CDR2 FQNNGV. Trimming costs V 5 bases and J 5 bases, and their ends lie 15 bases apart. Library preparation was by the immunoSEQ multiplex PCR assay. The multiplex PCR relied on a mix of 60 forward primers for TCR Vbeta segments and 13 reverse primers for TCR Jbeta segments. The CDR3 region of rearranged TCR beta genes was amplified from genomic DNA with a multiplex PCR assay. Amplified TCR beta libraries were sequenced as 87-base-pair reads on the Illumina HiSeq System. The source study handled its data this way. In a later analysis, 70 million to 95 million unique TCR beta chains were counted across the approximately 670 repertoires, and roughly 9.9 million of these chains were shared by at least two donors. To remove PCR and sequencing errors, raw reads were error-corrected and collapsed into unique sequences using a nearest-neighbor algorithm that merged closely related sequences. V, D and J gene segments were assigned by aligning CDR3 sequences to IMGT reference sequences. For a sequence to be retained, at least a six-nucleotide match to both a V gene segment and a J gene segment was required. A rearrangement counted as productive if the CDR3 had no stop codons and remained in frame with V and J, and every other rearrangement counted as non-productive. CDR3 was defined by IMGT convention, running from the second conserved V-encoded cysteine to the conserved J-encoded phenylalanine. The earlier analysis of 587 of the donors excluded any sequence lacking an unambiguous match to a single V gene segment. In an earlier analysis of some 590 of the donors, a V segment was called functional when productive rearrangements were above 56.7%, and segregating when the standard deviation between donors exceeded 5%. A statistical classification framework was developed to diagnose cytomegalovirus status using the catalog of TCR beta chain sequences. V and J gene assignment, in a later analysis, came from comparing TCR nucleotide sequences with IMGT/GENE-DB human TR gene sequences. A later analysis assigned CDR3 sequences and most-parsimonious VDJ recombination scenarios with the TCRdist pipeline. In a later analysis, every TCR beta chain was defined by the combination of its CDR3 amino acid sequence and its V-gene family, and reads without a unique V-gene family were dropped. In a later analysis, fewer than 600 highly shared, low-generation-probability nucleotide sequences were removed to address suspected cross-contamination and a sequencing artifact. A later analysis calculated a clonal expansion index for each public chain from normalized within-repertoire ranks of inferred template counts. In a later analysis, generation probabilities were computed using a VDJ recombination model fitted to out-of-frame rearrangements, and the results were checked against IGoR. Hypergeometric tests were used in a later analysis to score TCR-TCR, TCR-HLA and TCR-CMV co-occurrence, with a repertoire-size bias correction applied to the TCR pairs. A later analysis estimated false discovery rates by permuting HLA or CMV assignments 20 times. A later analysis grouped co-occurring TCRs with DBSCAN, adding TCRdist sequence similarity when clustering within HLA-allele-positive subsets. Co-occurrence clustering excluded repertoires with fewer than 30,000 or more than 120,000 public chains, plus five with anomalous nucleotide sharing. The clones in this table, taken by TCRdb from immuneACCESS, are in-frame only. Not every clone is retained; where verified, under half of the shortfall comes from an unresolved V gene, and the cause of the rest is unknown. V and J calls and clone size are given by that table; D and trimming were obtained from the DNA. This sample's records show 65,000 to 85,000 clones. Roughly 2.3% of the sample comes from the top ten.

In total, around 600 healthy bone marrow donors made up the cohort. At the time of sampling, all cohort members were nominally healthy, though unrecorded immune exposures were likely present. The donor tested CMV seropositive and was one of the 289 seropositive cohort members. Every donor gave a peripheral blood sample, and the peripheral blood mononuclear cells from that sample were used for TCR beta sequencing. Genomic DNA extraction from the blood cell samples was performed with the Qiagen DNeasy Blood Extraction Kit. The receptor was isolated from a female donor in good health and CMV-seropositive. The V and J genes are TRBV11-2 and TRBJ1-1; no D gene is confidently identified. Sequencing was carried out using PBMCs. The bases are TGTGCCAGCAGCAGAGGGAGGGCGGGAACTGAAGCTTTCTTT. Its protein product is CASSRGRAGTEAFF.